A single sample gave rise to the 15 T cell receptor beta chains below, sequenced in a study of T cell responses to AZD1222 COVID-19 vaccine. The data were produced by immunoSEQ multiplex PCR, yet TCRdb's version contains in-frame clones alone and is incomplete. Of around 140,000 clones listed, roughly 93% are singletons. This specimen was peripheral blood, taken 28 days after the second AZD1222 dose. All receptors come from an adult who received the AZD1222 COVID-19 vaccine.

This rearrangement joins TRBV19 to TRBJ1-1, with 9 bases aligning to TRBD1. V lost 5 bases and J lost 10; bases outside the gene matches: 17. Germline V gene data show CDR1 as LNHDA and CDR2 as SQIVND (reference sequence). The CDR3 loop spans 16 amino acids. Here the CDR3 DNA reads TGTGCCAGTAGTTTCGAAAACAGGGGGCTATTTGGCGGAGCTTTCTTT. Its translation is CASSFENRGLFGGAFF.

This clone was found a few times. The V gene is TRBV7-6, the J gene TRBJ1-5; no reliable D call. Germline V gives CDR1 SGHVS, CDR2 FNYEAQ. V gave up 1 base and J gave up 3 bases, with 10 bases separating them. The CDR3 runs 15 residues. The CDR3 protein is CASSLDTGINQPQHF. In DNA, the CDR3 is TGTGCCAGCAGCTTAGATACTGGGATCAATCAGCCCCAGCATTTT.

V and J are TRBV13 and TRBJ2-5; D may be TRBD2 (6 bases). Trimming removed 4 bases at V and 5 bases at J, with 11 bases between. The CDR3 spans 13 residues. In germline, CDR1 is PRHDT, CDR2 FYEKMQ (reference sequence). The CDR3 region is CASSWRAGETQYF. CDR3 bases: TGTGCCAGCAGCTGGAGAGCGGGCGAGACCCAGTACTTC.

V is TRBV18 and J is TRBJ1-2, with D unresolved. Germline CDR1 is KGHSH and CDR2 is LQKENI. The CDR3 has 13 amino acids. Trimming removed 2 bases at V and 4 bases at J, with 8 bases between. The CDR3 region has the DNA TGTGCCAGCTCACCAGACCTGGGCTATGGCTACACCTTC. Amino acid sequence: CASSPDLGYGYTF.

The CDR3 loop is CASSPAGGPYEQYF. Written as DNA, the CDR3 is TGTGCCAGTAGCCCAGCGGGAGGCCCCTACGAGCAGTACTTC. The rearrangement uses TRBV19 and TRBJ2-7; the match to TRBD2 covers 9 bases. The CDR3 consists of 14 residues. V lost 6 bases and J lost 2; bases outside the gene matches: 5. Per the germline V gene, CDR1 is LNHDA and CDR2 is SQIVND (reference sequence).

The chain recombines TRBV7-3 with TRBJ1-6; D unclear. The CDR3 has 13 residues. Germline V gene data show CDR1 as SGHTA and CDR2 as FQGTGA. Trimming left V 0 bases short and J 8 bases short, with 5 bases between. The CDR3 DNA sequence: TGTGCCAGCAGCTTAACGTCGGATTCACCCCTCCACTTT. Protein: CASSLTSDSPLHF.

The J gene is TRBJ2-1, the V gene TRBV28; 9 bases align to TRBD2. The CDR3 has 15 amino acids. Trimming removed 1 base from V and 7 bases from J; junction bases left unmatched: 5. The germline V gene encodes CDR1 MDHEN and CDR2 SYDVKM. The CDR3 DNA is TGTGCCAGCAGTTTATTGACTAGCGGAGGAAATGAGCAGTTCTTC. Amino acids: CASSLLTSGGNEQFF.

The chain carries TRBV5-1 and TRBJ2-6, with D unresolved. The germline V and J ends were trimmed by 5 bases and 0 bases, with 12 bases remaining between them. This CDR3 is built from 16 residues. CDR1 SGHRS and CDR2 YFSETQ come from the germline V gene. CDR3 residues: CASRPAVASGANVLTF. The CDR3 DNA reads as TGCGCCAGCAGGCCGGCAGTCGCCTCTGGGGCCAACGTCCTGACTTTC.

The J gene is TRBJ2-3, the V gene TRBV12-5; 8 bases are a match to TRBD1. With V trimmed by 3 bases and J by 1 base, 0 bases remained unmatched. This CDR3 region has 14 residues. Germline V lookup: CDR1 LGHNT, CDR2 FRNRAP. CDR3 protein: CASGLQGGTDTQYF. The CDR3 DNA is TGTGCTAGTGGTTTACAGGGGGGCACAGATACGCAGTATTTT.

The table lists this clone with a count of one. This chain links TRBV30 with TRBJ2-1; TRBD1 agrees at 8 bases. This CDR3 spans 14 amino acids. Germline CDR1 and CDR2: GTSNPN and SVGIG (reference sequence). V was clipped by 6 bases and J by 3 bases; unmatched bases: 7. CDR3 protein: CACSLDRDYNEQFF. The CDR3 nucleotides are TGTGCCTGCTCTCTGGACAGGGACTACAATGAGCAGTTCTTC. The variable domain in full, completed from reference TRBV30 and TRBJ2-1, reads SQTIHQWPATLVQPVGSPLSLECTVEGTSNPNLYWYRQAAGRGLQLLFYSVGIGQISSEVPQNLSASRPQDRQFILSSKKLLLSDSGFYLCACSLDRDYNEQFFGPGTRLTVL.

The rearrangement joins TRBV12-5 to TRBJ1-2; weak D call: TRBD1 (5 bases). V dropped 0 bases and J dropped 4 bases, with 9 bases sitting between them. CDR3 length: 14 residues. CDR1 is LGHNT, CDR2 FRNRAP, per germline. CDR3 DNA: TGTGCTAGTGGTTTGGTAGGGACTCCCTATGGCTACACCTTC. It encodes CASGLVGTPYGYTF.

This clone was picked up one time. The chain employs TRBV7-8 and TRBJ2-1, with D possibly TRBD1 on 5 matching bases. The V and J ends lost 2 bases and 2 bases respectively, with 10 bases between them. In germline, CDR1 is SGHVS, CDR2 FQNEAQ. CDR3 length: 15 amino acids. The DNA for the CDR3 is TGTGCCAGCAGCTTAAGGACACCAACCTACAATGAGCAGTTCTTC. Encoded protein: CASSLRTPTYNEQFF.

The chain couples TRBV30 to TRBJ2-7; TRBD2 agrees at 14 bases. V lost 4 bases to trimming and J lost 6 bases; unmatched junction nucleotides: 5. Germline-derived CDR1 and CDR2 are GTSNPN and SVGIG (reference sequence). The CDR3 sequence is 14 residues long. CDR3 amino acids: CAWTGLAGGGEQYF. CDR3 nucleotide sequence: TGTGCCTGGACCGGACTAGCGGGAGGTGGCGAGCAGTACTTC.

The chain employs TRBV11-3 and TRBJ2-1; no definite D call. The CDR3 extends over 12 amino acids. Trimming removed 2 bases from V and 7 bases from J, with 6 bases in between. Germline loops: CDR1 SGHNT, CDR2 YENEEA. The CDR3 DNA sequence: TGTGCCAGCAGCTTAACCTGGAATGAGCAGTTCTTC. It is translated as CASSLTWNEQFF.

The chain is built from TRBV18 and TRBJ1-2, with 7 bases fitting TRBD1. V was clipped by 2 bases and J by 4 bases; unmatched bases: 7. This CDR3 is built from 15 residues. Germline V gene data show CDR1 as KGHSH and CDR2 as LQKENI. The CDR3: CASSPALTGSYGYTF. The DNA for the CDR3 is TGTGCCAGCTCACCAGCCCTGACAGGGAGCTATGGCTACACCTTC.